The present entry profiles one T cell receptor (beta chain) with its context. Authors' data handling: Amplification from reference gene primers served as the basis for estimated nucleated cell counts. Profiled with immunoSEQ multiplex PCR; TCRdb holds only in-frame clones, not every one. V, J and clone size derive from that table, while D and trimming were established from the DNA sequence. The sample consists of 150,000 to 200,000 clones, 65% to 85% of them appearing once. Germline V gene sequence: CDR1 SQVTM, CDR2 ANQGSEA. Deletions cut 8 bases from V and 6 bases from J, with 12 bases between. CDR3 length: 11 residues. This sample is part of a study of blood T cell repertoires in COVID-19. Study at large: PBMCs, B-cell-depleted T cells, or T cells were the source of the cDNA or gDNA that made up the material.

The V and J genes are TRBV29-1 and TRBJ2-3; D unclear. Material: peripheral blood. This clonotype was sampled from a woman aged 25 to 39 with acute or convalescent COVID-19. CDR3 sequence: CSSLTADTQYF. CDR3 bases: TGCAGCTCGCTAACCGCGGATACGCAGTATTTT.